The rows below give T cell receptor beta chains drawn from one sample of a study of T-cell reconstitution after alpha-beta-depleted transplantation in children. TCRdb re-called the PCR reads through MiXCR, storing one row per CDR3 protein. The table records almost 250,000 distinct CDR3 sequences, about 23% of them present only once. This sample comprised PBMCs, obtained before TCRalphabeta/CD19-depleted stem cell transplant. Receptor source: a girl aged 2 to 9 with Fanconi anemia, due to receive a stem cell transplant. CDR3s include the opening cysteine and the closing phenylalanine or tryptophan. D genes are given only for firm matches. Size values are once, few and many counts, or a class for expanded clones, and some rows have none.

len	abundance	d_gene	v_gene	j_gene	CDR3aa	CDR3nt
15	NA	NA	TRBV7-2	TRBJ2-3	CASSLGVRRTDTQYF	TGTGCCAGCAGCTTAGGGGTCAGACGCACAGATACGCAGTATTTT
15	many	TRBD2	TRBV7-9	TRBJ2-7	CASSSGLAGTYEQYF	TGTGCCAGCAGCTCGGGACTAGCGGGAACCTACGAGCAGTACTTC
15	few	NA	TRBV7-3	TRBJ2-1	CASSLTGGTYNEQFF	TGTGCCAGCAGCTTAACAGGCGGGACTTACAATGAGCAGTTCTTC
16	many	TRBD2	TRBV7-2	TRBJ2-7	CASSLVWASGAYEQYF	TGTGCCAGCAGCTTAGTGTGGGCTAGCGGGGCCTACGAGCAGTACTTC
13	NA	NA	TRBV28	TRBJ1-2	CASSYNRRGGYTF	TGTGCCAGCAGTTATAACAGGAGGGGTGGCTACACCTTC
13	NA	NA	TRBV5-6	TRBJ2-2	CASGSGQNGELFF	TGTGCCAGCGGCTCCGGACAGAACGGGGAGCTGTTTTTT
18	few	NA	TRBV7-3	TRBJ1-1	CASSLRLRARLWNTEAFF	TGTGCCAGCAGCTTAAGGTTAAGGGCTCGTCTATGGAACACTGAAGCTTTCTTT
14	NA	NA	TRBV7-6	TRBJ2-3	CASSADRFEDTQYF	TGTGCCAGCAGCGCCGACAGATTTGAAGATACGCAGTATTTT
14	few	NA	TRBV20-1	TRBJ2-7	CSASSLAFSYEQYF	TGCAGTGCTAGCAGCCTAGCGTTTTCCTACGAGCAGTACTTC
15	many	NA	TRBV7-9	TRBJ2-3	CASSLSVSYTDTQYF	TGTGCCAGCAGCCTTAGCGTAAGCTACACAGATACGCAGTATTTT
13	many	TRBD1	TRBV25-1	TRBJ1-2	CASSAGTGDGYTF	TGTGCCAGCAGCGCCGGGACAGGGGATGGCTACACCTTC